One and the same sample provided the 28 T cell receptor beta chains below, sequenced in a study of cytomegalovirus exposure and HLA in healthy donors. PCR was performed using 60 Vbeta and 13 Jbeta primers. Data came from immunoSEQ multiplex PCR; TCRdb stores just in-frame clones and leaves some out. Here the sample spans 110,000 to 150,000 clones, over 70% being singletons. The sample taken for sequencing was PBMCs. The source of these receptors is a man aged 25 to 45 in good health and CMV-seronegative.

The chain employs TRBV6-6 and TRBJ1-1; 9 nucleotides line up with TRBD1. Germline V lookup: CDR1 MNHNY, CDR2 SVGAGI (reference sequence). V lost 0 bases and J lost 6; bases outside the gene matches: 2. This CDR3 comprises 14 residues. The CDR3 reads CASSYSGTGPEAFF. The CDR3 nucleotides read TGTGCCAGCAGTTACTCCGGGACAGGGCCTGAAGCTTTCTTT.

Comment on this clone: At one boundary the junction diverges from the germline segment, which might be a read error. The chain uses TRBV11-2 and TRBJ2-4; D may be TRBD1 (5 bases). The CDR3 is 16 amino acids. Germline loops: CDR1 SGHAT, CDR2 FQNNGV. The CDR3 coding sequence is TGTGCCAGCAGCCGAACCTCGCAGGGCGACAAAAACAGTCAGTACTTC. This codes for CASSRTSQGDKNSQYF.

The chain has TRBV14 and TRBJ2-7; 9 bases align to TRBD1. The V segment lost 7 bases and the J segment 3 bases; nucleotides outside the gene matches: 7. The CDR3 has 14 amino acids. CDR1 is SGHDN and CDR2 is FVKESK in the germline V gene. The CDR3 nucleotides read TGTGCCAGCAAGAGGACAGGGGTTAGCTACGAGCAGTACTTC. Translating it yields CASKRTGVSYEQYF.

This clone was counted a few times. V is TRBV5-6 and J is TRBJ1-3; TRBD1 is a possible D gene (5 bases). The CDR3 loop spans 15 amino acids. The V and J ends lost 7 bases and 4 bases respectively, with 18 bases between them. Per germline, CDR1 SGHDT and CDR2 YYEEEE. CDR3 DNA: TGTGCCAGCTTGGGGCTGGGGTCGACAGGAAACACCATATATTTT. The encoded protein is CASLGLGSTGNTIYF.

This clone showed up just a few times. The chain carries TRBV5-1 and TRBJ1-5, with D hard to call. This CDR3 is 14 amino acids long. Trimming took 1 base from V and 6 from J, leaving 11 bases between them. Germline V lookup: CDR1 SGHRS, CDR2 YFSETQ. CDR3 bases: TGCGCCAGCAGCTTGAACTCCCGGAGTCAGCCCCAGCATTTT. The encoded protein is CASSLNSRSQPQHF.

With respect to this clone: The conserved phenylalanine or tryptophan normally closing the CDR3 is absent here, so this likely arose from a read error. The DNA is left out, because the CDR3 cannot be placed on it with certainty; the CDR3 is given as TCRdb lists it. The gene calls are TRBV20-1 and TRBJ1-1; the D call of TRBD1 is as the table states it, not checked on the DNA. Germline lookup yields CDR1 DFQATT and CDR2 SNEGSKA (reference sequence). Both ends counted, the CDR3 spans 11 residues. The CDR3: CSASPGTGNVI.

This clone was seen only once. This chain uses TRBV4-1 with TRBJ2-1, with a possible D match to TRBD2 (6 bases). V was shortened by 6 bases and J by 2 bases, with 14 bases between the two germline ends. CDR1 is MGHRA and CDR2 is YSYEKL in the germline V gene. The CDR3 totals 15 residues. The DNA for the CDR3 is TGCGCCAGCAGGGGTCTAGGGGAGGCCTACAATGAGCAGTTCTTC. Protein: CASRGLGEAYNEQFF.

This chain joins TRBV28 and TRBJ1-6; no reliable D call. This CDR3 has 12 amino acids. Germline loops: CDR1 MDHEN, CDR2 SYDVKM. The V and J ends lost 7 bases and 10 bases respectively, with 11 bases between them. The CDR3 DNA follows: TGTGCCAGCACAATTTTTAGCTCACCCCTCCACTTT. It encodes CASTIFSSPLHF. The full variable domain, rest sourced from reference TRBV28 and TRBJ1-6, is DVKVTQSSRYLVKRTGEKVFLECVQDMDHENMFWYRQDPGLGLRLIYFSYDVKMKEKGDIPEGYSVSREKKERFSLILESASTNQTSMYLCASTIFSSPLHFGNGTRLTVT.

This clone was picked up a small number of times. The chain carries TRBV6-1 and TRBJ1-6; tentative D call: TRBD1 (5 bases). This CDR3 spans 15 amino acids. V shed 2 bases and J shed 3 bases, with 8 bases lying between them. Germline CDR1 and CDR2: MNHNS and SASEGT. CDR3 nucleotides: TGTGCCAGCAGTGAACGGGGGGGCTATAATTCACCCCTCCACTTT. It is translated as CASSERGGYNSPLHF.

The chain employs TRBV6-5 and TRBJ2-7; 11 bases line up with TRBD1. The J segment lost 4 bases and the V segment lost 5 bases, leaving 7 bases of the junction unmatched. Germline V gene sequence: CDR1 MNHEY, CDR2 SVGAGI. This CDR3 has 15 residues. CDR3 region: CASSGQGAKPYEQYF. In nucleotides, the CDR3 is TGTGCCAGCAGTGGACAGGGGGCGAAACCTTACGAGCAGTACTTC.

CDR3 in amino acids: CASSSDLSDLAKNIQYF. The CDR3 nucleotides read TGTGCCAGCAGTTCTGATTTAAGCGACTTAGCCAAAAACATTCAGTACTTC. The rearrangement links TRBV5-4 to TRBJ2-4, with no clear D. V lost 5 bases to trimming and J lost 0 bases, with 18 bases between them. In germline, CDR1 is SGHNT, CDR2 YYREEE (reference sequence). CDR3 length: 17 residues.

V and J are TRBV9 and TRBJ2-1; 11 bases fit TRBD2. This CDR3 comprises 15 residues. The germline CDR1 and CDR2 sequences are SGDLS and YYNGEE. The V and J ends lost 2 bases and 9 bases, in that order; junction bases with no gene match: 7. For the CDR3, the DNA is TGTGCCAGCAGCGTGGTTAGCGGGAGGGACGCTGAGCAGTTCTTC. It translates to CASSVVSGRDAEQFF.

The chain combines TRBV18 with TRBJ1-5; maybe TRBD1 (6 bases). CDR1 and CDR2 (germline): KGHSH, LQKENI. This CDR3 is 13 amino acids long. Trimming cost V 3 bases and J 4 bases, with 7 bases left between them. CDR3 protein: CASSPDSNQPQHF. The CDR3 DNA sequence: TGTGCCAGCTCACCGGACAGTAATCAGCCCCAGCATTTT.

Regarding this clone: Germline is not matched at one junction end, which may reflect a read error. The chain recombines TRBV7-9 with TRBJ2-3; D ambiguous. This CDR3 contains 12 residues. Germline V lookup: CDR1 SEHNR, CDR2 FQNEAQ (reference sequence). The CDR3 is CSSSQNTDTQYF. The DNA for the CDR3 is TGTTCCAGCAGCCAAAACACAGATACGCAGTATTTT.

This clone was detected once. The chain uses TRBV2 and TRBJ1-1; no clear D gene. Germline CDR1 and CDR2: SNHLY and FYNNEI. The CDR3 is made up of 12 amino acids. Trimming removed 3 bases from V and 5 bases from J, with 7 bases in between. CDR3 sequence (DNA): TGTGCCAGCAGTGAGCCCCTAACTGAAGCTTTCTTT. Translation: CASSEPLTEAFF. The whole variable domain, remainder taken from reference TRBV2 and TRBJ1-1, is EPEVTQTPSHQVTQMGQEVILRCVPISNHLYFYWYRQILGQKVEFLVSFYNNEISEKSEIFDDQFSVERPDGSNFTLKIRSTKLEDSAMYFCASSEPLTEAFFGQGTRLTVV.

The V call is TRBV5-1, the J call TRBJ2-1, with 7 positions matching TRBD1. The germline gives CDR1 SGHRS, CDR2 YFSETQ. With 4 bases clipped from V and 0 bases from J, the junction kept 7 bases outside the gene matches. The CDR3 is 16 amino acids. The CDR3 DNA sequence: TGCGCCAGCAGCACTCAACAGGGGCTCTCCTACAATGAGCAGTTCTTC. This gives the protein CASSTQQGLSYNEQFF.

The rearrangement links TRBV11-2 to TRBJ1-5; D may be TRBD1 (5 bases). CDR1 is SGHAT and CDR2 is FQNNGV in the germline V gene. V was pared by 5 bases and J by 7 bases, with 18 bases between. This CDR3 is built from 15 residues. The chain's CDR3 is CASSPHGGTDQPQHF. CDR3 nucleotides: TGTGCCAGCAGCCCACACGGGGGAACAGACCAGCCCCAGCATTTT.

This chain links TRBV28 with TRBJ1-5; D might be TRBD1 (6 bases). The CDR3 runs to 14 residues. V lost 3 bases to trimming and J lost 5 bases, with 11 bases between them. Germline-derived CDR1 and CDR2 are MDHEN and SYDVKM. The CDR3 loop reads CASSLVQGDQPQHF. The CDR3 nucleotides are TGTGCCAGCAGTTTGGTACAGGGCGATCAGCCCCAGCATTTT.

The chain is built from TRBV28 and TRBJ1-5; 8 bases match TRBD1. V lost 1 base and J lost 1; bases outside the gene matches: 9. CDR1 and CDR2 (germline): MDHEN, SYDVKM. The CDR3 runs 18 residues. CDR3 region: CASSLFRQGAGSNQPQHF. For the CDR3, the DNA is TGTGCCAGCAGTTTATTTAGGCAGGGGGCTGGGAGCAATCAGCCCCAGCATTTT.

The chain combines TRBV10-3 with TRBJ1-2; D is ambiguous. V was clipped by 4 bases and J by 2 bases, with 11 bases between them. This CDR3 is 14 amino acids long. CDR1 ENHRY and CDR2 SYGVKD come from the germline V gene. The CDR3 coding sequence is TGTGCCATCAGTGGCGCAGACACAAACTATGGCTACACCTTC. Encoded protein: CAISGADTNYGYTF.

About this clone itself: A junction boundary mismatches the germline segment, possibly from a read error. The chain has TRBV5-4 and TRBJ2-6; 9 bases agree with TRBD1. The germline gives CDR1 SGHNT, CDR2 YYREEE (reference sequence). The CDR3 is made up of 18 amino acids. The CDR3 loop is CASSFPGQGGSGANGLTF. DNA of the CDR3: TGTGCCAGCAGCTTTCCGGGACAGGGAGGCTCTGGGGCCAACGGCCTGACTTTC.

This clone came up once. The CDR3 DNA reads TGCAGCGCTACATTTCGGACTAGCGGGTACAATGAGCAGTTCTTC. Its protein product is CSATFRTSGYNEQFF. The chain recombines TRBV29-1 with TRBJ2-1; TRBD2 agrees at 11 bases. The germline gives CDR1 SQVTM, CDR2 ANQGSEA. The V gene end was trimmed by 7 bases and the J gene end by 4 bases; junction bases not matched to a gene: 9. The CDR3 spans 15 residues.

CDR3 sequence: CASNPPGGMTQYF. The CDR3 region has the DNA TGTGCCAGCAACCCGCCGGGGGGGATGACCCAGTACTTC. The chain is built from TRBV28 and TRBJ2-5, with 8 bases that match TRBD2. The junction had 8 bases not matched to a gene; V was cut back by 7 bases and J by 7 bases. This CDR3 region has 13 residues. Germline-derived CDR1 and CDR2 are MDHEN and SYDVKM.

V and J are TRBV4-2 and TRBJ2-1, with 11 bases that match TRBD2. The CDR3 sequence is 17 residues long. The V gene end was trimmed by 4 bases and the J gene end by 0 bases; junction bases not matched to a gene: 5. The V gene's germline CDR1 is LGHNA and CDR2 YNFKEQ. CDR3 protein: CASSRRTSGFSYNEQFF. The CDR3, as DNA: TGTGCCAGCAGCCGAAGGACTAGCGGGTTCTCCTACAATGAGCAGTTCTTC.

This clone has a handful of counts. The CDR3: CATSRATSGASYEQYF. The CDR3 DNA reads as TGTGCCACCAGCAGAGCGACTAGCGGGGCGTCCTACGAGCAGTACTTC. This sequence joins TRBV15 and TRBJ2-7; 11 nucleotides agree with TRBD2. Unmatched junction bases numbered 3, after V lost 1 base and J lost 1 base. CDR1 and CDR2 (germline): LNHNV, YYDKDF (reference sequence). The CDR3 is 16 residues long.

V gene TRBV28 combines with J gene TRBJ1-1, with D unclear. In germline, CDR1 is MDHEN, CDR2 SYDVKM. The CDR3 spans 13 residues. The V and J ends lost 2 bases and 7 bases respectively, with 11 bases between them. The CDR3 DNA reads TGTGCCAGCAGTTTAACAGAGATATATGAAGCTTTCTTT. It translates to CASSLTEIYEAFF.

This clone occurred once. CDR3: CASLGTPLVDTQYF. The CDR3 coding sequence is TGTGCCAGCTTAGGGACTCCCCTGGTGGATACGCAGTATTTT. V is TRBV6-1 and J is TRBJ2-3, with D tentatively TRBD2 (6 bases). Trimming stripped 8 bases from V and 6 bases from J, with 18 bases between. The length of the CDR3 is 14 residues. CDR1 MNHNS and CDR2 SASEGT come from the germline V gene.

As to this clone: At one end, the junction sequence differs from germline, possibly due to a read error. The gene calls are TRBV11-2 and TRBJ2-7; 8 nucleotides line up with TRBD1. Germline V lookup: CDR1 SGHAT, CDR2 FQNNGV. The CDR3 consists of 15 residues. CDR3 coding DNA: TGTGCCAGCAGCTTAGCCCGGACAGGGAATTACGGGCAGTACTTC. Encoded protein: CASSLARTGNYGQYF.